This paragraph reports one T cell receptor (beta chain). Its antigen remains undetermined. No base quality values were provided; no much bigger clone lies one nucleotide off. The data were obtained in a study of cytomegalovirus exposure and HLA in healthy donors (TCRdb year 2017). Context from the whole study: An earlier analysis of several hundred of the donors reported approximately 290 Gb of sequence data and roughly 110 million unique TCR beta sequences from roughly 180 million T cells. Roughly 300 gigabases of sequencing data and 70 million to 100 million unique TCR sequences were included in an early release covering several hundred HLA-typed donors. Of the 350 to 450 genotyped donors, approximately 81% were placed in the genetic ancestry cluster associated with self-reported Caucasian donors. The study aimed to test whether signatures of past pathogen exposure could be identified by cataloging public T cell receptors. The T cell repertoires of 670 or so subjects were profiled by immunosequencing and related to cytomegalovirus serostatus. Besides the first cohort of hundreds of subjects, a separate validation cohort made up of over 95 different subjects was used. High-throughput TCR immunosequencing, statistical association of individual TCRs with disease status, and machine learning were combined to predict cytomegalovirus infection status. In a later analysis, previously published TCR beta repertoires from 666 donors were re-analyzed and high-resolution HLA genotyping was added so that TCR occurrence patterns could be studied. Rather than using new phenotypic data, the later analysis identified candidate immune exposures from TCR beta sequences and from how often those sequences occurred across donors. To decide whether each TCR beta V gene segment behaved as functional or pseudogenic, an earlier analysis of some 580 of the donors relied on high-throughput TCR beta sequencing. Donor age, sex, ethnicity and CMV serostatus were compiled together with the repertoire data. In a later genetic analysis, genome-wide SNP genotypes for about 65% of the roughly 670 donors were used, and that subset was treated as a discovery cohort. Every repertoire in the discovery cohort had been generated on one and the same sequencing platform. Class I and class II HLA loci were covered by the typing at four-digit resolution. The number of donors typed differed by locus, with roughly 620-640 for A, B, C, DRB1 and DQB1, around 500 for DQA1, 606 for DPA1, and 400 to 490 for DPB1. Because of strong linkage in the cohort, roughly five DR-DQ haplotypes were treated as single units for association and clustering. Across about 380 genotyped donors of the cohort, an average of about 240,000 unique TCR beta nucleotide sequences per donor were sequenced, and roughly 20% of those sequences were non-productive.

The cohort consisted of 650 to 700 healthy bone marrow donors. All cohort members were sampled while nominally healthy, although unrecorded immune exposures were likely present. The donor was CMV seropositive and was included in the group of some 290 seropositive cohort members. Each donor provided a peripheral blood sample, and peripheral blood mononuclear cells were used for TCR beta sequencing. The Qiagen DNeasy Blood Extraction Kit was used to extract genomic DNA from the blood cell samples. Libraries were built with the immunoSEQ multiplex PCR assay. For the multiplex PCR, a mixture combining 60 forward primers for TCR Vbeta segments and 13 reverse primers for TCR Jbeta segments was used. A multiplex PCR assay on genomic DNA amplified the CDR3 region of rearranged TCR beta genes. On the Illumina HiSeq System, the amplified TCR beta libraries were sequenced as 87-base-pair reads. Per the original workflow: A later analysis counted about 80 million unique TCR beta chains across the 550 to 800 repertoires, and 9.5 million to 11 million of these chains were shared by at least two donors. Raw reads were error-corrected and collapsed into unique sequences by a nearest-neighbor algorithm in which closely related sequences were merged to remove PCR and sequencing errors. CDR3 sequences were aligned to IMGT reference sequences to assign V, D and J gene segments. Each retained sequence needed at least a six-nucleotide match to both a V gene segment and a J gene segment. Rearrangements were called productive when the CDR3 lacked stop codons and stayed in frame with V and J; all others were non-productive. CDR3 was defined by IMGT convention, running from the second conserved V-encoded cysteine to the conserved J-encoded phenylalanine. The earlier analysis of about 590 of the donors excluded sequences that lacked an unambiguous match to a single V gene segment. An earlier analysis of about 600 of the donors called V segments functional above 56.7% productive rearrangements and segregating when the between-donor standard deviation exceeded 5%. A statistical classification framework was built for diagnosing cytomegalovirus status from the catalog of TCR beta chain sequences. V and J gene assignment, in a later analysis, came from comparing TCR nucleotide sequences with IMGT/GENE-DB human TR gene sequences. The TCRdist pipeline was used in a later analysis to assign CDR3 sequences and most-parsimonious VDJ recombination scenarios. In a later analysis, each TCR beta chain was defined by its CDR3 amino acid sequence together with its V-gene family, and reads lacking a unique V-gene family were excluded. In a later analysis, approximately 640 highly shared, low-generation-probability nucleotide sequences were removed to address suspected cross-contamination and a sequencing artifact. In a later analysis, a clonal expansion index was calculated for each public chain from normalized within-repertoire ranks of inferred template counts. A later analysis computed generation probabilities with a VDJ recombination model fitted to out-of-frame rearrangements, and checked the results against IGoR. A later analysis scored TCR-TCR, TCR-HLA and TCR-CMV co-occurrence with hypergeometric tests, applying a repertoire-size bias correction to TCR pairs. In a later analysis, false discovery rates were estimated by permuting HLA or CMV assignments 20 times. A later analysis grouped co-occurring TCRs with DBSCAN, adding TCRdist sequence similarity when clustering within HLA-allele-positive subsets. Repertoires with fewer than 30,000 or more than 120,000 public chains, plus five repertoires with anomalous nucleotide sharing, were excluded from co-occurrence clustering. Not all clones reach the TCRdb copy of this immuneACCESS table, which keeps in-frame sequences only. Checked studies attribute under half of the gap to unresolved V genes and leave the rest unexplained. V, J and clone size are those of that table, while D and trimming were read from the DNA. Within this sample are under 130,000 clones, with over 60% of them counted one time only. Around 5% of the sample is taken by the ten largest.

V was cut back by 4 bases and J by 5 bases, leaving a gap of 14 bases between them. Measured from the cysteine to the phenylalanine, the CDR3 is 14 residues long. Only the CDR3 DNA stays, 42 bases, in frame from base 1. According to the germline V gene (reference sequence), CDR1 reads LNHDA and CDR2 reads SQIVND. Broader findings and caveats from the paper: The cohort was sequenced for TCR beta chains only, and without alpha or paired-chain data the features that could be detected were limited. When HLA alleles, especially DR and DQ, strongly co-occurred, TCR associations were difficult to assign to individual alleles. According to a later analysis, parvovirus B19, influenza, CMV and Epstein-Barr virus appeared linked to several top co-occurrence clusters. In a later analysis, HLA-associated TCR beta chains were found to be more clonally expanded and to have lower generation probabilities than equally common non-associated chains. About 17 rarely observed V segments, including chromosome 9 orphons, were excluded from the earlier analysis of about 600 of the donors because counts were too low. The classifier was reported to diagnose cytomegalovirus status with high specificity and sensitivity in both the original and validation cohorts. A later genetic analysis associated a missense DCLRE1C variant with V-gene and J-gene trimming of TCR beta chains, and an independent cohort replicated the association. A later analysis found that most CMV-associated TCR beta chains appeared HLA-restricted, with HLA associations seemingly driven largely by CMV exposure. Immune exposure information for the cohort was limited to CMV serostatus. A later analysis associated about 17,000 TCR beta sequences with specific HLA alleles at a false discovery rate of 0.05. Correlated functional status among segregating V segments might be attributable to linkage disequilibrium, but an unknown experimental factor could not be ruled out. The authors suggested that the approach could potentially be generalized to other disease states and immunological phenotypes. A few of the identified cytomegalovirus-associated TCR beta chains were confirmed in vitro to be specific for cytomegalovirus antigens. Because HLA typing was missing for some donors at each locus, association tests included only the typed subset. Some IMGT-functional V segments, including TRBV6-2 and TRBV6-3, could not be told apart with the 87-base-pair reads, so those segments were excluded. In an earlier analysis of about 600 of the donors, most TCR beta V segments appeared in productive rearrangements about 87% or about 30% of the time, broadly matching IMGT annotations. The sequencing pipeline was judged likely to have produced a cluster of highly shared sequence variants as a technical artifact. In a later analysis, the rate of TCR association differed among HLA loci, with DRB1 alleles having the most associated TCRs and HLA-C alleles having the fewest. In the study, approximately 150 TCR beta chains were listed as associated with cytomegalovirus. Presence/absence analyses assumed roughly uniform sequencing depth across donors, an assumption that may not hold. A later genetic analysis reported fewer N-insertions in productive TCRs among donors in an Asian-associated ancestry cluster than the roughly 720-donor mean. Most TCR sequences were observed very rarely across donors, whereas some public TCRs were present in many individuals. A further reported finding was that TCR beta sequences accurately predicted the HLA-A and HLA-B alleles for most subjects in the first cohort.

The sample comprised PBMCs. The sequence is built from TRBV19 and TRBJ1-1; no confident D gene assignment can be made. The TCR sequence derives from a female donor in good health and CMV-seropositive. In nucleotide form, the sequence is TGTGCCAGTAGTAGAGGAGGGTATGGAACTGAAGCTTTCTTT. Its coded protein is CASSRGGYGTEAFF.